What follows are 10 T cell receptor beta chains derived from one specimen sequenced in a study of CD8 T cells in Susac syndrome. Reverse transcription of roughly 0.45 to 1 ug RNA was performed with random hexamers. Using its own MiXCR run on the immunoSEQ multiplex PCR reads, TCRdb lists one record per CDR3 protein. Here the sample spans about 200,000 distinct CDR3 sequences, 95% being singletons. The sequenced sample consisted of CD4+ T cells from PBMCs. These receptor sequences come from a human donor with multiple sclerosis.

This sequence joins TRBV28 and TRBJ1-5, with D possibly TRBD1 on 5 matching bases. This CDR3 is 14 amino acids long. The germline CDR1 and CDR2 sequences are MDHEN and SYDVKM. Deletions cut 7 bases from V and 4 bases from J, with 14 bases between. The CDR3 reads CASNTGTVNQPQHF. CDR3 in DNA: TGTGCCAGCAACACCGGGACGGTAAATCAGCCCCAGCATTTT.

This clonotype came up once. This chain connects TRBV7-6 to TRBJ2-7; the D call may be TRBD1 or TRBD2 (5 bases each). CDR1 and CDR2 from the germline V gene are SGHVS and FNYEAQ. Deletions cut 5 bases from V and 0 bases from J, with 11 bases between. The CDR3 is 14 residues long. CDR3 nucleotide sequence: TGTGCCAGCAGCCCGGGGCATTCCTCCTACGAGCAGTACTTC. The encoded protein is CASSPGHSSYEQYF.

The CDR3 coding sequence is TGCAGCGCTGGAGACTCCCTACACCCTGAAGCTTTCTTT. Amino acids: CSAGDSLHPEAFF. The chain combines TRBV29-1 with TRBJ1-1; D remains ambiguous. Trimming stripped 7 bases from V and 6 bases from J, with 18 bases between. The germline CDR1 and CDR2 sequences are SQVTM and ANQGSEA. The CDR3 has 13 residues.

CDR3 amino acids: CASSRSGTQLLDV. CDR3 DNA: TGTGCCAGCAGCAGATCCGGGACACAGCTTTTGGACGTC. The chain couples TRBV7-9 to TRBJ2-7; D may be TRBD1 (6 bases). Germline CDR1 reads SEHNR; CDR2 reads FQNEAQ (reference sequence). This CDR3 is built from 13 residues.

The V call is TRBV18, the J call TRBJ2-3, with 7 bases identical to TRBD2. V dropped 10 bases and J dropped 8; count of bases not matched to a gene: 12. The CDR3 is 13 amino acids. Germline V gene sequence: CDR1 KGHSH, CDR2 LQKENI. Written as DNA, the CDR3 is TGTGCCACCTCCCCGTCCGGGACTACTACGCAGTATTTT. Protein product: CATSPSGTTTQYF.

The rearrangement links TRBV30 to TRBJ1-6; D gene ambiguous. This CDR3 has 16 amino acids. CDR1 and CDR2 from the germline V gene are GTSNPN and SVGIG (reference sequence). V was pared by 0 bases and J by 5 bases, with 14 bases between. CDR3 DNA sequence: TGTGCCTGGAGTGTATCCCTAGCAAGGGATAATTCACCCCTCCACTTT. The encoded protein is CAWSVSLARDNSPLHF.

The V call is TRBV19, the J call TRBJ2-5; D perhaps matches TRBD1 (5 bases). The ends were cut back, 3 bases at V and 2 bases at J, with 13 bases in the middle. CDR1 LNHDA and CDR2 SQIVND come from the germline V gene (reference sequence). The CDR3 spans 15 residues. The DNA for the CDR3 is TGTGCCAGTAGTATGACTCTTCGACAGCAAGAGACCCAGTACTTC. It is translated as CASSMTLRQQETQYF.

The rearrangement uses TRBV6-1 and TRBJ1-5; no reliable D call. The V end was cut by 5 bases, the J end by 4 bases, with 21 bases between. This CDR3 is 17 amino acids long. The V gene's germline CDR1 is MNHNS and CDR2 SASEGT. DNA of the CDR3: TGTGCCAGCAGTCCGATTAAGGACGGATCAATTAATCAGCCCCAGCATTTT. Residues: CASSPIKDGSINQPQHF.

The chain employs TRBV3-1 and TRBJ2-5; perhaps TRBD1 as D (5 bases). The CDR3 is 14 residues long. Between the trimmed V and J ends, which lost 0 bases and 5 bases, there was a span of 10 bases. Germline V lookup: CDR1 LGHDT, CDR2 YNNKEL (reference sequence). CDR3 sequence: CASSQDRRAETQYF. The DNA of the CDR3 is TGTGCCAGCAGCCAAGATCGCAGGGCTGAGACCCAGTACTTC.

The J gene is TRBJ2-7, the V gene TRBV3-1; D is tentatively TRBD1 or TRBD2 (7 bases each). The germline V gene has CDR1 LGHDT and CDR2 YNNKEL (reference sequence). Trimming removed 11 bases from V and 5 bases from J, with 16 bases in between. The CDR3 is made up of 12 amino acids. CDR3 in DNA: TGTGCCTCCTCCAGGGGGGGAAACGAGCAGTACGTC. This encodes CASSRGGNEQYV.